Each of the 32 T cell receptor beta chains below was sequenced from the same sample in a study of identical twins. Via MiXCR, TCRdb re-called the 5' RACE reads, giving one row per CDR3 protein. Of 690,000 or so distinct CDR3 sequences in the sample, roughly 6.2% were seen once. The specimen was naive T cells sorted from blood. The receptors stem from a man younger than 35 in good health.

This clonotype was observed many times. CDR3 sequence (DNA): TGTGCCATCAGTAACGGGACAGGGGGTCCAGATACGCAGTATTTT. This gives the protein CAISNGTGGPDTQYF. J is TRBJ2-3 and V is TRBV10-3; TRBD1 agrees at 11 bases. Losses at the gene ends were 5 bases for V and 4 bases for J; bases not matched to a gene: 5. CDR3 size: 15 residues. Per germline, CDR1 ENHRY and CDR2 SYGVKD.

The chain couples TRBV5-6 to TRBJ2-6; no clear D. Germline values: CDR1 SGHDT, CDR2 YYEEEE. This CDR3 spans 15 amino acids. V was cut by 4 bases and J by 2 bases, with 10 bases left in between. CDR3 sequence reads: CASSPASAGANVLTF. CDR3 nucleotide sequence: TGTGCCAGCAGCCCCGCGTCGGCTGGGGCCAACGTCCTGACTTTC.

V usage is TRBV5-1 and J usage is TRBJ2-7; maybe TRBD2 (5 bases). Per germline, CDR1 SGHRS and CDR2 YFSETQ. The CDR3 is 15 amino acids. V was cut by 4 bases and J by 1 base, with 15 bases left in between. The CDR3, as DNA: TGCGCCAGCAGCCCGGACTTGACACAATCCTACGAGCAGTACTTC. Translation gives CASSPDLTQSYEQYF.

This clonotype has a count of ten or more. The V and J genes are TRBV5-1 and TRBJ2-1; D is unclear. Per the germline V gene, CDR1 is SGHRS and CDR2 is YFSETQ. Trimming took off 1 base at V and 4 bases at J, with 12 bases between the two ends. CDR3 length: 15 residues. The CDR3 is CASSLPEKSYNEQFF. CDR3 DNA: TGCGCCAGCAGCTTGCCCGAGAAGTCTTACAATGAGCAGTTCTTC.

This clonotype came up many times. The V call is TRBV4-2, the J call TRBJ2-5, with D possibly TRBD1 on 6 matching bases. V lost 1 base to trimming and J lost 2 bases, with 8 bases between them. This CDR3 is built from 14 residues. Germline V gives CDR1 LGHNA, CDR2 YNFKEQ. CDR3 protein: CASSQAGQQETQYF. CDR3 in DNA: TGTGCCAGCAGCCAAGCCGGACAGCAAGAGACCCAGTACTTC.

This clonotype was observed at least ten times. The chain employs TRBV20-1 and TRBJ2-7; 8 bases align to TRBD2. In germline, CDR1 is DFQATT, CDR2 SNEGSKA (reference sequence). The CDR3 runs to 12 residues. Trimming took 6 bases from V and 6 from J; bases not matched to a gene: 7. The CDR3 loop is CSARSGSREQYF. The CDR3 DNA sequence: TGCAGTGCCAGGAGCGGGAGTCGCGAGCAGTACTTC.

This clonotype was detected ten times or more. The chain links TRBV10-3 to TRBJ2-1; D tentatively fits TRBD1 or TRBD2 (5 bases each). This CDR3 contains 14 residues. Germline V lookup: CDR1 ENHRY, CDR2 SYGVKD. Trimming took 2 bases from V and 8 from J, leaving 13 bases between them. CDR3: CAISESRVGDEQFF. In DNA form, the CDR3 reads TGTGCCATCAGTGAGAGTCGTGTGGGGGATGAGCAGTTCTTC.

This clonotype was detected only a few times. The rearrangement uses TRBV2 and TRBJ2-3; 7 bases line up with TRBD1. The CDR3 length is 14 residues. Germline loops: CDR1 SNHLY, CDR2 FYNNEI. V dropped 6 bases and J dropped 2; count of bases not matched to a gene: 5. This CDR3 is CASRGTALTDTQYF. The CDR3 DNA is TGTGCCAGCAGGGGGACAGCTCTCACAGATACGCAGTATTTT.

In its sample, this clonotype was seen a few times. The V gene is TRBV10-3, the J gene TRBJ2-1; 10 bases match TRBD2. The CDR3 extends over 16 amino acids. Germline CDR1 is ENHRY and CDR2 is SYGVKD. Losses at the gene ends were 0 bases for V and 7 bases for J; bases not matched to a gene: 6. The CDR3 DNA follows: TGTGCCATCAGTGAGTCCCAGCGGGAGGGCCTTAATGAGCAGTTCTTC. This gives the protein CAISESQREGLNEQFF.

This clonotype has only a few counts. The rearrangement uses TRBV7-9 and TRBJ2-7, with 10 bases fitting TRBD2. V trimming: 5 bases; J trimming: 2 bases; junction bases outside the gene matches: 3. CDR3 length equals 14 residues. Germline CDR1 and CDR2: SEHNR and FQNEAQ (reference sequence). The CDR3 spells CASSPGLAAYEQYV. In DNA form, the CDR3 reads TGTGCCAGCAGCCCAGGACTAGCGGCCTACGAGCAGTACGTC.

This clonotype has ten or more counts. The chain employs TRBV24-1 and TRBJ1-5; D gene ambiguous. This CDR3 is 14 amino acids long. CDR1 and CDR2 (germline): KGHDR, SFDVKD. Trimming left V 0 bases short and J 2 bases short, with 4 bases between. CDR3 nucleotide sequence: TGTGCCACCAGTGATTTGAACGGCAATCAGCCCCAGCATTTT. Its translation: CATSDLNGNQPQHF.

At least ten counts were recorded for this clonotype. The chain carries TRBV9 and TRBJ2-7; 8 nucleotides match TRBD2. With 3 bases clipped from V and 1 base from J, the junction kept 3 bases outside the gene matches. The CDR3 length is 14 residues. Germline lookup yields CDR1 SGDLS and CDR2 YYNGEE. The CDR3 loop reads CASSAGLASYEQYF. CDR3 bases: TGTGCCAGCAGCGCAGGACTAGCTTCCTACGAGCAGTACTTC.

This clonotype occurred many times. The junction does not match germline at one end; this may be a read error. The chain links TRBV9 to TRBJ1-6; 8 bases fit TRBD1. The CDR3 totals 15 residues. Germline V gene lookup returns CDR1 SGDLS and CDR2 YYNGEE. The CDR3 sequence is CASTVGAGGDSPLHF. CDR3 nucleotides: TGTGCCAGCACCGTAGGCGCAGGGGGCGATTCACCCCTCCACTTT.

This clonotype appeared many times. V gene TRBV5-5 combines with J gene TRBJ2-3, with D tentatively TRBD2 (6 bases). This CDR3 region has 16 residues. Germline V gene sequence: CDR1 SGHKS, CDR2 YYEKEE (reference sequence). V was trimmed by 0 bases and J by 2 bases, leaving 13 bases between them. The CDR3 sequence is CASSLVLSGPTDTQYF. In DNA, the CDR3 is TGTGCCAGCAGCTTGGTTCTTAGCGGACCCACAGATACGCAGTATTTT. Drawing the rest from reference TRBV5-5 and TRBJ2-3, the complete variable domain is DAGVTQSPTHLIKTRGQQVTLRCSPISGHKSVSWYQQVLGQGPQFIFQYYEKEERGRGNFPDRFSARQFPNYSSELNVNALLLGDSALYLCASSLVLSGPTDTQYFGPGTRLTVL.

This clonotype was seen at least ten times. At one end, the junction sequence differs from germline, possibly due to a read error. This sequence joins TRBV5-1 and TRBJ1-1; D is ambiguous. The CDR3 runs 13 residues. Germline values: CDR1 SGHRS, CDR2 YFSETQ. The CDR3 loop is CASSLTGNTEAFF. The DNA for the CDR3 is TGTGCCAGCAGTTTAACGGGGAACACTGAAGCTTTCTTT.

The CDR3, as DNA: TGTGCCAGCAGTTATCAAACATACTACGAGCAGTACTTC. Translated, it gives CASSYQTYYEQYF. V is TRBV6-6 and J is TRBJ2-7; D gene uncertain. Germline CDR1 is MNHNY and CDR2 is SVGAGI (reference sequence). This CDR3 has 13 amino acids. Between the trimmed V and J ends, which lost 3 bases and 3 bases, there was a span of 9 bases.

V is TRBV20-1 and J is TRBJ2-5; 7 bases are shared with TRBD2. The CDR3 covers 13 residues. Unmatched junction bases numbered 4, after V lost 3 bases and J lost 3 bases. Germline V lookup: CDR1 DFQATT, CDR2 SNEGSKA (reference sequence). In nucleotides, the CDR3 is TGCAGTGCTAGTTCTAGCGGAGAAGAGACCCAGTACTTC. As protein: CSASSSGEETQYF.

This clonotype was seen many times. CDR3 protein: CATRPQSQETQYF. As DNA, the CDR3 is TGTGCCACCAGGCCTCAGAGCCAAGAGACCCAGTACTTC. The chain uses TRBV15 and TRBJ2-5; D remains unclear. From germline, CDR1 is LNHNV and CDR2 YYDKDF (reference sequence). The CDR3 is made up of 13 amino acids. Trimming left V 6 bases short and J 1 base short, with 9 bases between.

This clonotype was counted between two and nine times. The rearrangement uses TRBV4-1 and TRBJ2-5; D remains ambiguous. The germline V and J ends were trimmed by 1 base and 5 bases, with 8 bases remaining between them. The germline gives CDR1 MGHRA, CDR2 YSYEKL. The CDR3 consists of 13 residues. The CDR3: CASSQVATETQYF. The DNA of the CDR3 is TGCGCCAGCAGCCAAGTCGCTACGGAGACCCAGTACTTC.

The CDR3 bases are TGTGCCAGCAGTTCAGACCGGACTAGCGCTTACAATGAGCAGTTCTTC. This codes for CASSSDRTSAYNEQFF. The V gene is TRBV6-5, the J gene TRBJ2-1, with 9 positions matching TRBD2. The CDR3 extends over 16 amino acids. The V gene end was trimmed by 4 bases and the J gene end by 4 bases; junction bases not matched to a gene: 8. CDR1 is MNHEY, CDR2 SVGAGI, per germline.

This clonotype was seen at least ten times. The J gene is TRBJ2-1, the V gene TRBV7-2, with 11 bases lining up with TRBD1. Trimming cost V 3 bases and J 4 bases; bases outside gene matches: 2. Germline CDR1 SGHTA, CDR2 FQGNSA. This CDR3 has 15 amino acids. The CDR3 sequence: CASSFRDRGYNEQFF. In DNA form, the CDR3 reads TGTGCCAGCAGCTTCCGGGACAGGGGGTACAATGAGCAGTTCTTC.

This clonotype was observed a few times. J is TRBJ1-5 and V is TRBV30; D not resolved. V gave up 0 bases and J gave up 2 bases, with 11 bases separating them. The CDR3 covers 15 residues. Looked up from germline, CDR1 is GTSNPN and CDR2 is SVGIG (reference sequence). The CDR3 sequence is CAWSVPVMGNQPQHF. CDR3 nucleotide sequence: TGTGCCTGGAGTGTACCGGTTATGGGCAATCAGCCCCAGCATTTT.

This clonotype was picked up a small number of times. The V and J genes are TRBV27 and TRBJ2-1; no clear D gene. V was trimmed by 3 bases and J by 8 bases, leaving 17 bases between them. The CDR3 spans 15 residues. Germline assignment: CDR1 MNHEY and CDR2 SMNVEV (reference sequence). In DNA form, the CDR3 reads TGTGCCAGCAGTTTCTCCCTGTTTGGAGTTGATGAGCAGTTCTTC. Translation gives CASSFSLFGVDEQFF.

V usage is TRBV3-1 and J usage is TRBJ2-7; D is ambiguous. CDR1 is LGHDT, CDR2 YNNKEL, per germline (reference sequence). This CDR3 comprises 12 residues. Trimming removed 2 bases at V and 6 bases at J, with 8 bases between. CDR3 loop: CASSQNLGEQYF. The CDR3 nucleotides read TGTGCCAGCAGCCAAAATTTGGGCGAGCAGTACTTC.

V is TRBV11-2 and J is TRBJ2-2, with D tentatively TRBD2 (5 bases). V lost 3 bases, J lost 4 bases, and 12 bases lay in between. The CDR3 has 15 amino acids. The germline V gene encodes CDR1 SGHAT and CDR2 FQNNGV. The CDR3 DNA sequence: TGTGCCAGCAGCTTTCCGGGGAGATCCACCGGGGAGCTGTTTTTT. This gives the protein CASSFPGRSTGELFF.

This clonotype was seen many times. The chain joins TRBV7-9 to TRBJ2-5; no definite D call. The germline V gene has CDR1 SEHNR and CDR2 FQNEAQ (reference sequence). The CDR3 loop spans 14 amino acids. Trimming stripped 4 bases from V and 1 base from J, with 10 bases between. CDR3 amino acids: CASSSRALQETQYF. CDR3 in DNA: TGTGCCAGCAGCTCAAGGGCTCTCCAAGAGACCCAGTACTTC.

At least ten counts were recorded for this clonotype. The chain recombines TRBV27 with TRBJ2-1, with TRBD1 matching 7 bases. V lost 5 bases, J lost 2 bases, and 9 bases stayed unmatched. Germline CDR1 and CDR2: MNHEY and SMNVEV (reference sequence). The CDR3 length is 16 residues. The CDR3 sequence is CASSRTGDHPYNEQFF. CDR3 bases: TGTGCCAGCAGTCGTACAGGGGACCATCCCTACAATGAGCAGTTCTTC.

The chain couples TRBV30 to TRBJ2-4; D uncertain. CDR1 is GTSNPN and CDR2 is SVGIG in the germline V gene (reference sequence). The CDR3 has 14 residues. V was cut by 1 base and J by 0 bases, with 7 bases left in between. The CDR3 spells CAWSGLLAKNIQYF. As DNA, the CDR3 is TGTGCCTGGAGTGGGCTGCTAGCCAAAAACATTCAGTACTTC.

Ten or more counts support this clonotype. This CDR3 is CASSLGQVYEQYV. CDR3 DNA: TGTGCCAGCAGTCTCGGACAGGTCTACGAGCAGTACGTC. This chain connects TRBV12-3 or TRBV12-4 to TRBJ2-7; TRBD1 matches at 7 bases. There are 13 residues in the CDR3. With 5 bases clipped from V and 3 bases from J, the junction kept 4 bases outside the gene matches.

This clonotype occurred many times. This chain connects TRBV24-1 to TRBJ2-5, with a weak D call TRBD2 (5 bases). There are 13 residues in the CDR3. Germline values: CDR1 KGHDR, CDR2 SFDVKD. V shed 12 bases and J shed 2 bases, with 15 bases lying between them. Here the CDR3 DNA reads TGTGCCGCCCAACGACGGGGACAAGAGACCCAGTACTTC. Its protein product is CAAQRRGQETQYF.

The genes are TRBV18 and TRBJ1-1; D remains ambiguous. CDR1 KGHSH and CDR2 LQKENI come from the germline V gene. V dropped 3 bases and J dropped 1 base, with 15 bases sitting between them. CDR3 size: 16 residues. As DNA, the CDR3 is TGTGCCAGCTCACCGATTATGAGGGTGGGGAACACTGAAGCTTTCTTT. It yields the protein CASSPIMRVGNTEAFF.

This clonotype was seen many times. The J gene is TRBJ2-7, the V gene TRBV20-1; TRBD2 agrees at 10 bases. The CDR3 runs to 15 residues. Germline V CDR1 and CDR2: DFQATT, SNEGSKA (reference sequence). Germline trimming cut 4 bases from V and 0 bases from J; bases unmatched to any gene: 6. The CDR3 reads CSATGASGSSYEQYF. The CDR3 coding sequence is TGCAGTGCTACCGGGGCTAGCGGGAGCTCCTACGAGCAGTACTTC.